This T cell receptor beta chain was sequenced in a study of T cell repertoires in cytomegalovirus infection (dated by TCRdb to the late 2010s). Background for the entire study: Donor HLA type was relevant to the analysis, as public TCR beta signatures indicated carriage of CMV infection together with the matching HLA type. Results the study describes overall, beyond this receptor: The ex vivo response was dominated by HLA-C-restricted CMV-specific TCR beta clonotypes, and the single most frequent clonotype in two of eight donors was supplied by these HLA-C-restricted clonotypes. In both this cohort and an independent cohort of 300 to 450 donors, the cumulative frequency of public TCR beta family members distinguished carriers of CMV infection plus the relevant HLA type.

From the cysteine through the phenylalanine, the CDR3 covers 14 amino acids. Solely the CDR3 DNA is kept, with 42 bases framed from the first base. Relative to germline, V is missing 0 bases and J is missing 3 bases, with 0 bases of the junction outside any gene match. The germline V gene gives CDR1 as SGHRS and CDR2 as YFSETQ. This clonotype was seen repeatedly, ten times or more. It lacks a known antigen. One base away there is no much larger clone; base qualities are not given. Reads for this sample came from an Illumina HiSeq 1500. TCRdb passed the public sequencing reads through fastp at Q25 and MiXCR, retaining productive beta sequences. Entries are consolidated by CDR3 protein sequence, retaining the most common genes and DNA. This sample has 250,000 or so distinct CDR3 sequences in its table, and approximately 10% of those were observed once. The biggest ten clones account for about 15% of the sample.

Material: PBMCs. The TCR comes from a human donor in good health (CMV status not recorded). Some clones in this sample may be carry-over from other donors' samples. The sequence is built from TRBV5-1 and TRBJ2-3, with 8 bases aligning to TRBD2. At the DNA level, the sequence is TGCGCCAGCAGCTTGGCTAGCGGGACAGATACGCAGTATTTT. This is translated as CASSLASGTDTQYF.